This section outlines one T cell receptor beta chain sequence together with its context. The antigen it binds to is not known. Base quality data are lacking; no much larger clone is found one base away. TCRbeta CDR3 regions were amplified from genomic DNA by means of the immunoSEQ Assay, a bias-controlled multiplex PCR. In the paper's pipeline: Within the assay, amplification of reference gene primers was used to estimate how many nucleated cells each sample contained. Sequence reads were collapsed and filtered to measure the absolute abundance of every unique TCRbeta CDR3 rearrangement. Productive Simpson clonality was computed per sample as the square root of Simpson's diversity index over productive rearrangements. As stored in TCRdb, this immuneACCESS dataset retains in-frame rearrangements with V and J assigned. A fraction of the clones does not appear; measured against another copy, unresolved V genes explain less than half of the discrepancy, and the remainder lacks a known reason. The V and J calls and clone size are taken from that table; D and trimming were inferred from the DNA. The sample table records 250,000 or so clones; 70% to 90% of these occur just once. Jointly, the top ten make up about 3% of the sample.

The data are from a study of blood T cell repertoires in COVID-19 (dated by TCRdb to 2020 to 2021). With regard to the full study: Collaborator samples came from the United States, Italy and Spain and covered acute and convalescent phases of COVID-19. The samples were drawn from the first 160 participants of the ongoing ImmuneRACE study and from 1,254 subjects provided by 6 global collaborators. A de-identified subject ID, COVID-19 status, age in years and sex were almost always included in the sample metadata. Where HLA class I and class II types were available, the types were taken from metadata supplied by the sample provider, not from assay-based typing. The dataset comprised deeply sampled blood TCRbeta repertoires from subjects exposed to, actively infected with, or recovered from COVID-19. The material from the prospective study consisted of cDNA or gDNA derived from T cells, B-cell-depleted T cells, or PBMCs. A freely available public database, intended as a resource for researchers studying the immune response to SARS-CoV-2, is where the repertoires were released.

Collaborating institutions collected whole blood in K2EDTA tubes following their own protocols. Collaborator samples were shipped for TCRbeta analysis as frozen whole blood, isolated PBMCs, or DNA extracted from either sample type. Overall study results and their limits: Clinical and demographic metadata were provided uncurated, with the amount varying by source and participant.

The source of this sequence is a woman between 25 and 40 years old with active or convalescent COVID-19. The sample consisted of peripheral blood.

The CDR3 in this case is CASSSGTGGNTIYF. Here is the DNA: TGTGCCAGCAGTTCCGGGACAGGCGGAAACACCATATATTTT. The sequence links TRBV28 to TRBJ1-3; TRBD1 matches 8 bases in the middle. The germline V end is reduced by 4 bases and the J end by 4 bases; junction bases left unmatched: 3. From the cysteine through the phenylalanine, the CDR3 covers 14 amino acids. Only the CDR3 DNA is retained, 42 bases long and in frame from the first base. Via the germline V gene, CDR1 is MDHEN and CDR2 SYDVKM.